The TCR beta chain described here comes from a study of cytomegalovirus exposure and HLA in healthy donors. Study-level points and caveats: Common viral pathogens were later found to be apparently linked to several of the most significant clusters. In most subjects, TCR beta sequences reportedly gave accurate predictions of HLA-A and HLA-B alleles. TCR beta V- and J-gene trimming, according to a later analysis, was linked to a missense DCLRE1C variant. Some V segments could not be told apart, so they were left out, TRBV6-2 and TRBV6-3 among them.

With 0 bases removed from V and 2 bases from J, the gap between germline ends came to 8 bases. CDR1 is LNHNV, CDR2 YYDKDF, per germline (reference sequence). The CDR3 runs 14 residues. PCR employed 60 Vbeta and 13 Jbeta primers. Assay: immunoSEQ multiplex PCR; the TCRdb copy retains only in-frame clones and omits some. The sample has around 190,000 clones; over 65% are singletons. This clone was counted once. Its antigen is not identified. V gene TRBV15 combines with J gene TRBJ2-7; possible D gene TRBD1, 6 bases. Sequenced: PBMCs. This clonotype was obtained from a man aged 55 to 70 in good health and CMV-seronegative. The CDR3 DNA is TGTGCCACCAGCAGAGACGCAGGGGCCTACGAGCAGTACTTC. Amino acid sequence: CATSRDAGAYEQYF. The full variable domain, in which reference TRBV15 and TRBJ2-7 provide the parts outside the CDR3, is DAMVIQNPRYQVTQFGKPVTLSCSQTLNHNVMYWYQQKSSQAPKLLFHYYDKDFNNEADTPDNFQSRRPNTSFCFLDIRSPGLGDTAMYLCATSRDAGAYEQYFGPGTRLTVT.